This section outlines one TCR beta chain sequence together with its context. Its cognate antigen has yet to be identified. The input lacks base qualities; no much larger clone sits a single base away. The CDR3 contains 15 residues, cysteine and phenylalanine counted. Just the 45-base CDR3 DNA is kept, in frame starting at base 1. Trimming at the junction amounts to 1 base on V and 0 bases on J, and the germline ends lie 12 bases apart. The germline V gene sets CDR1 to SQVTM and CDR2 to ANQGSEA. This sample was taken from a study of Ad26.COV2.S vaccination and SARS-CoV-2 variants (dated by TCRdb to about 2021). Broadly, across the study: Vaccine-arm donors were drawn from COV1001, a multicentre, randomized, double-blind, placebo-controlled phase I-IIa trial of Ad26.COV2.S in healthy adults. Dosing of Ad26.COV2.S was intramuscular, at either 5x10^10 or 1x10^11 viral particles, delivered as one shot or as two shots spaced 56 days apart. TCRbeta repertoire sequencing served as the tool for gauging how specific and how broad the SARS-CoV-2-reactive T cell receptors were following Ad26.COV2.S vaccination. The TCR-sequenced set comprised roughly 30 samples: around 20 Ad26.COV2.S vaccine recipients, 5 placebo recipients and 8 SARS-CoV-2 convalescent individuals. Trial participants were randomized into five groups of five: low-dose or high-dose Ad26.COV2.S given once or twice, or placebo on both occasions. Throughout the experiments and outcome assessment, investigators stayed blinded to trial group allocation. Summary of the overall study and its limitations: Substantial breadth of spike-specific CD8+ and CD4+ T cell responses was reported after vaccination. The authors noted that total T cell responses may have been underestimated by the TCR breadth and depth analyses. Compared with placebo recipients, Ad26.COV2.S recipients showed higher spike-specific TCR breadth (P = 0.0014). Comparing responses between vaccine doses or regimens was not something the study was powered to do. Vaccine and placebo recipients had similar non-spike TCR breadth, a finding consistent with the vaccine containing only spike.

The immunoSEQ Assay was the method used to sequence TCRbeta CDR3 regions. After extraction, genomic DNA underwent amplification by bias-controlled multiplex PCR, followed by high-throughput sequencing. On the authors' methods: To quantify the absolute abundance of every unique TCRbeta CDR3 region, sequences were collapsed and filtered. T cell fraction was estimated by normalizing TCRbeta template counts to usable DNA, which was measured by amplifying reference genes present in all nucleated cells. Repertoire TCRs were annotated as SARS-CoV-2-specific by exact matching of V gene, CDR3 amino acid sequence and J gene to a known reactive TCR set. The reference SARS-CoV-2 TCR set came from MIRA and was filtered for enrichment in COVID-19-positive ImmuneCODE repertoires, removing public or cross-reactive TCRs. Based on the MIRA antigens, annotated TCRs were further analysed at the level of specific ORF or position within ORF. Breadth was defined as annotated unique rearrangements over total unique productive rearrangements; depth was the summed frequency of those rearrangements. Two-sided Wilcoxon rank-sum tests were used to compare TCR breadth between groups. Entries here come from immuneACCESS through TCRdb and include only in-frame sequences with V and J called. Some clones fail to appear in such tables; in the studies checked, an unresolved V gene covers under half of the shortfall, and the cause of the remainder is unknown. V and J calls and clone size are those listed in that table; D and trimming were worked out from the DNA. The sample has about 370,000 clones on record, approximately 86% of them singletons. 3.5% of the sample is taken by the ten largest.

The treatment or condition tag for this specimen amounts to: roughly 20 received Ad26.COV2.S at low or high dose, single or two shots; 5 received placebo; per-sample allocation not given. For vaccine and placebo recipients, the sequenced repertoires came from samples collected on day 63 after the first injection. Between 29 July and 7 August 2020, Cohort 1b enrolled some 25 adults aged 18-55 years at one site in Boston, USA. Ad26.COV2.S was a replication-incompetent adenovirus type 26 vector that expressed a prefusion-stabilized SARS-CoV-2 spike protein derived from the original Wuhan strain. The receptor chain draws on TRBV29-1 and TRBJ1-2; the D gene cannot be resolved reliably. The sequence was collected from a person aged 18-65 years who received the Ad26.COV2.S COVID-19 vaccine or a placebo. The specimen was peripheral blood, collected in a trial of Ad26.COV2.S vaccine versus placebo. The encoded CDR3 is CSVEGADGANYGYTF. The bases read TGCAGCGTTGAAGGGGCCGATGGAGCTAACTATGGCTACACCTTC.